These 17 T cell receptor beta chains were sequenced from one sample in a study of radiotherapy plus CTLA-4 blockade in lung cancer. Assay: immunoSEQ multiplex PCR; the TCRdb copy retains only in-frame clones and omits some. The repertoire has roughly 51,000 clones, 75% to 90% of them found once; the top ten carry 15% to 20%. Specimen: peripheral blood, collected from a patient treated with radiotherapy plus ipilimumab. Receptors originate from a human donor with non-small cell lung cancer that progressed on radiotherapy plus ipilimumab. Some clones in this sample may be carry-over from other donors' samples.

The rearrangement joins TRBV11-2 to TRBJ1-6, with TRBD1 matching 9 bases. Germline lookup yields CDR1 SGHAT and CDR2 FQNNGV. This CDR3 region has 17 residues. Germline trimming cut 0 bases from V and 7 bases from J; bases unmatched to any gene: 7. The chain's CDR3 is CASSLEGGTGRNSPLHF. For the CDR3, the DNA is TGTGCCAGCAGCTTAGAAGGAGGGACAGGGAGGAATTCACCCCTCCACTTT.

This chain uses TRBV2 with TRBJ2-7; 7 bases align to TRBD2. The CDR3 runs 13 residues. From germline, CDR1 is SNHLY and CDR2 FYNNEI. Trimming took 10 bases from V and 0 from J; bases not matched to a gene: 6. CDR3 protein: CAIVGGGSYEQYF. The DNA for the CDR3 is TGTGCCATAGTTGGCGGGGGCTCCTACGAGCAGTACTTC.

This chain uses TRBV19 with TRBJ2-2; 7 bases agree with TRBD2. In germline, CDR1 is LNHDA, CDR2 SQIVND (reference sequence). CDR3 length equals 14 residues. V dropped 7 bases and J dropped 6; count of bases not matched to a gene: 8. CDR3 sequence: CASMLAGDPGELFF. As DNA, the CDR3 is TGTGCCAGTATGTTGGCGGGAGACCCCGGGGAGCTGTTTTTT.

V and J are TRBV5-1 and TRBJ2-2; D is unclear. V gave up 2 bases and J gave up 1 base, with 6 bases separating them. Germline assignment: CDR1 SGHRS and CDR2 YFSETQ. This CDR3 region has 14 residues. DNA for the CDR3: TGCGCCAGCAGCTTCAACAGGAACACCGGGGAGCTGTTTTTT. Encoded protein: CASSFNRNTGELFF. Together with reference TRBV5-1 and TRBJ2-2, the CDR3 gives the full variable domain: KAGVTQTPRYLIKTRGQQVTLSCSPISGHRSVSWYQQTPGQGLQFLFEYFSETQRNKGNFPGRFSGRQFSNSRSEMNVSTLELGDSALYLCASSFNRNTGELFFGEGSRLTVL.

In this sample, this clone turned up a few times. V gene TRBV4-1 combines with J gene TRBJ2-7, with D hard to call. The V end was cut by 5 bases, the J end by 1 base, with 9 bases between. The germline V gene has CDR1 MGHRA and CDR2 YSYEKL. The CDR3 runs to 13 residues. CDR3 in DNA: TGCGCCAGCAGCGCAAGCGCATCCTACGAGCAGTACTTC. It yields the protein CASSASASYEQYF.

The chain has TRBV2 and TRBJ1-4; 7 nucleotides match TRBD1. The junction had 7 bases not matched to a gene; V was cut back by 8 bases and J by 4 bases. CDR1 is SNHLY, CDR2 FYNNEI, per germline. The CDR3 has 14 amino acids. CDR3 coding DNA: TGTGCCAGCCGAGACAGGGTCGGTAATGAAAAACTGTTTTTT. Its protein product is CASRDRVGNEKLFF.

This chain connects TRBV15 to TRBJ2-3; 13 bases line up with TRBD2. The germline V gene has CDR1 LNHNV and CDR2 YYDKDF (reference sequence). Germline trimming cut 4 bases from V and 4 bases from J; bases unmatched to any gene: 5. The CDR3 has 16 residues. The CDR3, as DNA: TGTGCCACCAGCAACGGGGGACTAGCGGGACCAGATACGCAGTATTTT. Translating it yields CATSNGGLAGPDTQYF.

The chain is built from TRBV5-6 and TRBJ2-7; a possible D gene is TRBD2 (6 bases). Germline CDR1 is SGHDT and CDR2 is YYEEEE. This CDR3 is built from 16 residues. With 0 bases removed from V and 5 bases from J, the gap between germline ends came to 18 bases. CDR3 residues: CASSLARWGRKHEQYF. CDR3 bases: TGTGCCAGCAGCTTGGCCAGGTGGGGGAGGAAACACGAGCAGTACTTC. Together with reference TRBV5-6 and TRBJ2-7, the CDR3 gives the full variable domain: DAGVTQSPTHLIKTRGQQVTLRCSPKSGHDTVSWYQQALGQGPQFIFQYYEEEERQRGNFPDRFSGHQFPNYSSELNVNALLLGDSALYLCASSLARWGRKHEQYFGPGTRLTVT.

This chain links TRBV5-1 with TRBJ2-7; 11 bases map to TRBD1. The CDR3 runs to 15 residues. Per germline, CDR1 SGHRS and CDR2 YFSETQ. V gave up 4 bases and J gave up 3 bases; unmatched junction bases: 6. CDR3 DNA sequence: TGCGCCAGCAGCGATCCCGGGACAGGGGGCTACGAGCAGTACTTC. This translates into CASSDPGTGGYEQYF.

The V gene is TRBV2, the J gene TRBJ2-5, with 7 nucleotides matching TRBD1. The V and J ends lost 4 bases and 6 bases, in that order; junction bases with no gene match: 2. Germline CDR1 SNHLY, CDR2 FYNNEI. The length of the CDR3 is 12 residues. CDR3 amino acids: CASSGQGQTQYF. CDR3 in DNA: TGTGCCAGCAGTGGACAGGGTCAGACCCAGTACTTC.

This clone was counted between two and nine times. The chain is built from TRBV5-1 and TRBJ1-5, with TRBD1 matching over 8 bases. V dropped 4 bases and J dropped 1; count of bases not matched to a gene: 4. This CDR3 contains 15 residues. Germline V gives CDR1 SGHRS, CDR2 YFSETQ. This CDR3 is CASSPGQGSNQPQHF. Here the CDR3 DNA reads TGCGCCAGCAGCCCAGGACAGGGCAGCAATCAGCCCCAGCATTTT.

This chain connects TRBV5-5 to TRBJ1-2, with 8 bases matching TRBD1. Trimming at V came to 4 bases and at J to 2 bases, leaving 7 bases not matched to a gene. This CDR3 contains 15 residues. Germline CDR1 and CDR2: SGHKS and YYEKEE (reference sequence). CDR3 sequence (DNA): TGTGCCAGCAGCGGGACAGGTCGCGGAAACTATGGCTACACCTTC. This sequence encodes CASSGTGRGNYGYTF.

The chain combines TRBV7-8 with TRBJ2-1, with 7 positions matching TRBD1. CDR3 length: 13 residues. Germline CDR1 SGHVS, CDR2 FQNEAQ. V was pared by 5 bases and J by 8 bases, with 6 bases of the junction left unmatched. The CDR3 DNA sequence: TGTGCCAGCAGCATGACAGGGATGTATGAGCAGTTCTTC. It encodes CASSMTGMYEQFF.

The genes are TRBV5-6 and TRBJ2-3; 15 bases fit TRBD2. The V gene end was trimmed by 1 base and the J gene end by 0 bases; junction bases not matched to a gene: 3. This CDR3 spans 18 amino acids. Germline V gives CDR1 SGHDT, CDR2 YYEEEE. CDR3 coding DNA: TGTGCCAGCAGCTTGAGGACTAGCGGGGGGGCAAGCACAGATACGCAGTATTTT. This translates into CASSLRTSGGASTDTQYF. Complete variable domain (other parts from reference TRBV5-6 and TRBJ2-3): DAGVTQSPTHLIKTRGQQVTLRCSPKSGHDTVSWYQQALGQGPQFIFQYYEEEERQRGNFPDRFSGHQFPNYSSELNVNALLLGDSALYLCASSLRTSGGASTDTQYFGPGTRLTVL.

This sequence joins TRBV6-6 and TRBJ2-1; 8 nucleotides line up with TRBD2. The V gene end was trimmed by 6 bases and the J gene end by 10 bases; junction bases not matched to a gene: 11. CDR1 MNHNY and CDR2 SVGAGI come from the germline V gene (reference sequence). The CDR3 spans 14 residues. CDR3: CASSPGLARLEQFF. The CDR3 DNA is TGTGCCAGCAGCCCAGGACTAGCCAGGTTGGAGCAGTTCTTC.

This chain joins TRBV5-5 and TRBJ2-7; no reliable D call. This CDR3 region has 14 residues. V lost 3 bases and J lost 0, with 10 bases in between. Germline V gene data show CDR1 as SGHKS and CDR2 as YYEKEE (reference sequence). CDR3 coding DNA: TGTGCCAGCAGCTCTTATAGGAGCTCCTACGAGCAGTACTTC. Its translation: CASSSYRSSYEQYF.

This chain links TRBV7-3 with TRBJ1-2, with TRBD1 matching 8 bases. The CDR3 is 15 residues long. Germline lookup yields CDR1 SGHTA and CDR2 FQGTGA. V was pared by 5 bases and J by 3 bases, with 8 bases of the junction left unmatched. This CDR3 is CASSPRDRQDYGYTF. CDR3 DNA sequence: TGTGCCAGCAGCCCCCGGGACAGGCAAGACTATGGCTACACCTTC.